This TCR beta chain was recorded in a study of monozygotic twins with inflammatory bowel disease. From the 5' RACE reads, TCRdb lists one entry per CDR3 protein and no DNA. This repertoire includes a few hundred thousand distinct CDR3 sequences. This CDR3 contains 15 residues. This clonotype was sampled from a human donor with ulcerative colitis or Crohn's disease, or a healthy co-twin of an affected twin (not recorded which). The V and J genes are TRBV12-3 or TRBV12-4 and TRBJ2-2; the D gene TCRdb calls, TRBD2, cannot be checked with no DNA. The sequenced sample was blood. The CDR3 sequence is CASRLIAGRNGELFF.